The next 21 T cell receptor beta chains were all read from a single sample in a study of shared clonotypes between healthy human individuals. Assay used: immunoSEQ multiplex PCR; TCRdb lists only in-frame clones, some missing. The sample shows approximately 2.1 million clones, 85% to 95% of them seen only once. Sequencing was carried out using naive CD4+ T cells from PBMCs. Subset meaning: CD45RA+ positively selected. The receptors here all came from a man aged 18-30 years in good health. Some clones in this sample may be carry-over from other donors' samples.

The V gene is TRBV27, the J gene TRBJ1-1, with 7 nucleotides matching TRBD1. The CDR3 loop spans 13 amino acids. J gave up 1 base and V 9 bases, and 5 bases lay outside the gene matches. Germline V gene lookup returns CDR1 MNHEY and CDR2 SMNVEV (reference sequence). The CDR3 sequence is CARRGQANTEAFF. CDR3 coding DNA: TGTGCCAGACGCGGACAGGCGAACACTGAAGCTTTCTTT.

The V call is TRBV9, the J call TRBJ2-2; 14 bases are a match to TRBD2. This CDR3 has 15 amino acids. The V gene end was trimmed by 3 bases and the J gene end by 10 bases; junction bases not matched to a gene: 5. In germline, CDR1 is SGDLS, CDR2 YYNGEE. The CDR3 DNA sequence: TGTGCCAGCAGCGCGGGACTAGCGGGAGTACCGGAGCTGTTTTTT. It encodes CASSAGLAGVPELFF.

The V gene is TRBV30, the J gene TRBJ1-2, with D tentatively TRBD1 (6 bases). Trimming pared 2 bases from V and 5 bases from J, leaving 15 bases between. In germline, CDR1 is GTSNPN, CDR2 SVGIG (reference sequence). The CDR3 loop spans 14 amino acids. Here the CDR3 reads CAWSLRLGGYGYTF. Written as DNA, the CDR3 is TGTGCCTGGAGTTTACGGCTAGGGGGTTATGGCTACACCTTC.

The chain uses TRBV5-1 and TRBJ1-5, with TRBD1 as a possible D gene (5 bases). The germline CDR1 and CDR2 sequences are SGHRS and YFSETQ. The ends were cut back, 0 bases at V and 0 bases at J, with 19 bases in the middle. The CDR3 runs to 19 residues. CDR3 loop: CASSLVVRARIYSNQPQHF. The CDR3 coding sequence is TGCGCCAGCAGCTTGGTAGTCAGGGCCCGGATTTATAGCAATCAGCCCCAGCATTTT.

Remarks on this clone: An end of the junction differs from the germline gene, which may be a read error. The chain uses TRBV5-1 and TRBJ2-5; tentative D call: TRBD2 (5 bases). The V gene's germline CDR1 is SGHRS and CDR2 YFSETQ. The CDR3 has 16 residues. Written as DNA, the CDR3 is TGTGCCAGCAGCTTGAGGCCAGCGGAGACCCAAGAGACCCAGTACTTC. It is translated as CASSLRPAETQETQYF.

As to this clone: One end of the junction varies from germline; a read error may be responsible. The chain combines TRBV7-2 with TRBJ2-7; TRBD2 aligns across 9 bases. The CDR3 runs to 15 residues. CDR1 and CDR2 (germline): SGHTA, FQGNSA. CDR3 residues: CASSPPGTSSHEQYF. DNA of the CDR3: TGTGCCAGCAGCCCCCCCGGGACTAGCTCCCACGAGCAGTACTTC. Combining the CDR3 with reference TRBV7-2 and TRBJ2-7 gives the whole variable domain GAGVSQSPSNKVTEKGKDVELRCDPISGHTALYWYRQSLGQGLEFLIYFQGNSAPDKSGLPSDRFSAERTGGSVSTLTIQRTQQEDSAVYLCASSPPGTSSHEQYFGPGTRLTVT.

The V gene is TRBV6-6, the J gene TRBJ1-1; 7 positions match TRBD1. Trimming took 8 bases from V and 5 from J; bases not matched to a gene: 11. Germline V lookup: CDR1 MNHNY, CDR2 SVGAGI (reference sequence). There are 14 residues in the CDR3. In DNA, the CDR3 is TGTGCCAGCCGACCTACAGGGGAGTGGACTGAAGCTTTCTTT. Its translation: CASRPTGEWTEAFF.

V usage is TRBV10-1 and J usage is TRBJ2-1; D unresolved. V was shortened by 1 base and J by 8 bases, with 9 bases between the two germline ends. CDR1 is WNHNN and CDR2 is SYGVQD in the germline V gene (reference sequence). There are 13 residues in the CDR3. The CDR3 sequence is CASSELRSHEQFF. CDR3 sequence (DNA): TGCGCCAGCAGTGAGTTGCGCTCCCATGAGCAGTTCTTC.

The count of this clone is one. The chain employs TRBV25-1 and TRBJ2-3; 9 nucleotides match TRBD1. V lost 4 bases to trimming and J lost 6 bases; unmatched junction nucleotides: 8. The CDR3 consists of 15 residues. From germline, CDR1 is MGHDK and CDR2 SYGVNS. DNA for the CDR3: TGTGCCAGCAGTGGCTGGACAGGGGCCCCGGATACGCAGTATTTT. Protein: CASSGWTGAPDTQYF.

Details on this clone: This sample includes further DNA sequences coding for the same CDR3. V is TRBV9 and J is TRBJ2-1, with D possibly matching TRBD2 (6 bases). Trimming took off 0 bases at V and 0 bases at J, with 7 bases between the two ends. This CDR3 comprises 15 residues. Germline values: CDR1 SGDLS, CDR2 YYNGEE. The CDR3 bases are TGTGCCAGCAGCGTAGTCGGGAGCTCCTACAATGAGCAGTTCTTC. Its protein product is CASSVVGSSYNEQFF.

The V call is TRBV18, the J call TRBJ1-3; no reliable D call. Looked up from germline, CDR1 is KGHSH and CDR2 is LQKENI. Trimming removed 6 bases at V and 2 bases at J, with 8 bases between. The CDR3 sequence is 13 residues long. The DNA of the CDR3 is TGTGCCAGCTCTCGGCTTCCTGGAAACACCATATATTTT. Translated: CASSRLPGNTIYF.

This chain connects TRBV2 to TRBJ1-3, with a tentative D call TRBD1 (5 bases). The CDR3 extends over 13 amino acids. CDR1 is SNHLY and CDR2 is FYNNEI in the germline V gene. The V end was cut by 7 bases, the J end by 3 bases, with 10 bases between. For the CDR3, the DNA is TGTGCCAGCAAGCAGGGCTTTGGAAACACCATATATTTT. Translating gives CASKQGFGNTIYF.

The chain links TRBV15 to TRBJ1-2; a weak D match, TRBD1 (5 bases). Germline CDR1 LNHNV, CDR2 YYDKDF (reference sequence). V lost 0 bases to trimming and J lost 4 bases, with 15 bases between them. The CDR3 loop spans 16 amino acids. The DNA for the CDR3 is TGTGCCACCAGCAGAGAACAGGCCTGGGCCCCCTATGGCTACACCTTC. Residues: CATSREQAWAPYGYTF.

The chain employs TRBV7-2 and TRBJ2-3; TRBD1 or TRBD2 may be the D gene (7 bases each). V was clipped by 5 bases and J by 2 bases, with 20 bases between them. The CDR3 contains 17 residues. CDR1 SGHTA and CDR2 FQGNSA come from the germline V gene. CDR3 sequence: CASSPQVRGTNTDTQYF. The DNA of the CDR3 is TGTGCCAGCAGCCCACAGGTCAGGGGGACTAACACAGATACGCAGTATTTT.

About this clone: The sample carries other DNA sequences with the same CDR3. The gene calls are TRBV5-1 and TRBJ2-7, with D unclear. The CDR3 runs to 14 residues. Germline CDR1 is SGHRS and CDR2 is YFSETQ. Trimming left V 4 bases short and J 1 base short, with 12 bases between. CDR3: CASSGRDRSYEQYF. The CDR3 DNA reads TGCGCCAGCAGCGGCCGTGATCGATCCTACGAGCAGTACTTC.

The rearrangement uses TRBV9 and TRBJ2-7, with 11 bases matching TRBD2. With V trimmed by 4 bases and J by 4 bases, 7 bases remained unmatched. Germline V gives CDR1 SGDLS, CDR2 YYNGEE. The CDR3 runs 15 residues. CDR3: CASSPRASGRYEQYF. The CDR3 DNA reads TGTGCCAGCAGCCCCAGGGCTAGCGGGAGGTACGAGCAGTACTTC.

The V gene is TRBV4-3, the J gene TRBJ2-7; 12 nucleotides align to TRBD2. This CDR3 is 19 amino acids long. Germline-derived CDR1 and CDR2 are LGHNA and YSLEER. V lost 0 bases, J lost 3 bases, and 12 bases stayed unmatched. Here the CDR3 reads CASSQDRILAGGPDYEQYF. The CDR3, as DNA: TGCGCCAGCAGCCAAGATCGCATCCTAGCGGGAGGGCCCGACTACGAGCAGTACTTC.

The CDR3 DNA reads TGCAGCGGGAAACAGGGCTCGAACACTGAAGCTTTCTTT. It specifies CSGKQGSNTEAFF. This sequence joins TRBV29-1 and TRBJ1-1, with D maybe TRBD1 (6 bases). The CDR3 extends over 13 amino acids. Germline V CDR1 and CDR2: SQVTM, ANQGSEA. Trimming shortened V by 7 bases and J by 1 base, and 13 bases separated the two germline ends.

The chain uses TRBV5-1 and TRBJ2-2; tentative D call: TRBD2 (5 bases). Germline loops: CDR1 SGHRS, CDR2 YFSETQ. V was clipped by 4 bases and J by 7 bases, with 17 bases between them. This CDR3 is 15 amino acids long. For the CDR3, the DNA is TGCGCCAGCAGCCCACGACTACCCTGGGACGGGGAGCTGTTTTTT. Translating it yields CASSPRLPWDGELFF.

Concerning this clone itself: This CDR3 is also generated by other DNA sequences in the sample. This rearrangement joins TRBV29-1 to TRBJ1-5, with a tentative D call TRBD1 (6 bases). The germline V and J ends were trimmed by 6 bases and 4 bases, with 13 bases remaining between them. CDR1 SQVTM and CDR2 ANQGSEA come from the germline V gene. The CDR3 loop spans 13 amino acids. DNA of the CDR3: TGCAGCGTGGGGAGGGGGTCTAATCAGCCCCAGCATTTT. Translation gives CSVGRGSNQPQHF.

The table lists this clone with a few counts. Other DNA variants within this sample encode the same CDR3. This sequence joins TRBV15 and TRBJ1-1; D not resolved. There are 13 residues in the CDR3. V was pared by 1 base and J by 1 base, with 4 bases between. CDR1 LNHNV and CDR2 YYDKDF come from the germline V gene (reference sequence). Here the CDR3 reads CATSRGGNTEAFF. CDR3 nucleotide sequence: TGTGCCACCAGCAGAGGAGGGAACACTGAAGCTTTCTTT.